This TCR beta chain was found in a study of shared clonotypes between healthy human individuals (dated by TCRdb to the early 2020s). Study-level background: A couple of women and a few men aged 18 to 49 years were included in the cohort. For each donor, CD4 naive and CD4 memory were each run on three plates, CD8 naive on two plates, and CD8 memory on one plate. Blood TCR repertoires of four to six healthy adults were deeply sequenced to estimate repertoire size and the extent of clonotype sharing between individuals. Different laboratories and diverse techniques were used to prepare libraries and sequence TCR repertoires, to increase sequencing depth and limit assay-specific biases. Each donor's leukapheresis produced roughly between roughly 0.85 and 9 billion PBMCs.

Overall study results and their limits: Compared with non-shared clonotypes, clonotypes shared by all four sorted-subset donors had higher generation probabilities. Pairwise subsampling led to the expectation that sequencing depth would affect the degree of clonotype sharing among donors. Because the study included a small number of donors, the genetic and exposure-history diversity represented was limited. Naive subsets generally had larger estimated clonotype richness than memory subsets. Sampling was limited to blood, and TCR repertoires in tissue likely differ from TCR repertoires in blood. Even with the large sequencing depth, rarefaction of the sorted-subset datasets indicated that sequencing was incomplete. When a handful of donors were compared, the shared fraction of clonotypes was 5% to 6.5% for naive CD4, about 4% for naive CD8, roughly 2.3% for memory CD4, and around 0.37% for memory CD8.

In the case of this clone: Its target antigen remains unknown. There are no base qualities to consult, and no much larger clone falls within one base.

The donors were healthy, HIV-negative adults who had no recently reported acute infections or vaccinations. Every donor was a Caucasian adult residing in Nashville, Tennessee, USA. CD4+ T cells were enriched through magnetic negative selection, after which naive cells were positively selected on CD45RA and the remaining negative fraction served as the memory subset. After blood collection by leukapheresis, PBMCs were isolated using Ficoll-Histopaque density gradient centrifugation and then cryopreserved in the vapor phase of liquid nitrogen. Purity and quantity of every magnetically sorted T cell population were checked by analytical flow cytometry. Genomic DNA was isolated from each sorted fraction and quantified by UV absorbance on a Nanodrop 2000c. The germline V gene provides CDR1 ENHRY and CDR2 SYGVKD. The CDR3 runs 12 amino acids, cysteine and phenylalanine included. Kept here is only the CDR3 DNA, which spans 36 bases and is read in frame from base 1. V is clipped by 4 bases and J by 8 bases, and the sequence between their germline boundaries is 11 bases long.

Using the deep immunoSEQ assay, TCR CDR3 regions were amplified from genomic DNA by multiplex PCR. Extracted genomic DNA from each cell subset was distributed evenly across all wells of several immunoSEQ 96-well plates, and each plate was treated as a replicate. For sorted subsets, approximately 200 ng of genomic DNA, equivalent to roughly 33,000 T cell genomes, went into each replicate PCR. The purified libraries were quantified using a Qubit 3.0 fluorometer, sized with a Bioanalyzer 2100, and then quantified again using the KAPA Library Quantification kit. Every immunoSEQ 96-well plate was sequenced on a dedicated single-read 150-cycle Illumina NextSeq 550 flow cell. In the paper's pipeline: Because the immunoSEQ output held only junctional sequences and lacked quality scores, the filtering could not match the filtering applied to full-length reads. Sequences were annotated with PyIR, a Python wrapper for IgBLAST v1.9, using IMGT germline references to assign V/J genes and CDR3. Any read was removed if the V/J assignment was weak (E-value above 1e-6), the CDR3 was missing, or the read contained stop codons, out-of-frame junctions, or ambiguous translated residues. V3J clonotypes were defined as sequences sharing an identical inferred V gene, J gene, and CDR3 amino acid sequence. The percentage overlap between two repertoires was calculated by dividing the number of shared unique clonotypes by the size of the smaller repertoire. Repertoire richness was assessed with RTK rarefaction, the Chao1 estimator, and Recon v2.1 estimates of unobserved clonotypes. Generation probabilities were computed with OLGA for all TCRbeta clonotypes obtained by the gDNA method from four donors. TCRdb stores this immuneACCESS table with in-frame sequences only. Part of the clones is absent; in the studies checked, under half of the shortfall reflects unresolved V genes, and no reason is known for the rest. D and trimming come from the DNA, and the V and J calls and clone size come from that table. A total of over a million clones appear in this sample, roughly 74% of them only once. The biggest ten clones account for 0.5% to 0.6% of the sample.

This sequence originates from a man in his late teens or twenties in good health. Some clones in this sample may be carry-over from other donors' samples. The sample was memory CD4+ T cells from PBMCs. The sample's cell subset or site, from its label and the paper: CD45RA-negative fraction. Recombination linked TRBV10-3 to TRBJ1-2; the D gene is not confidently resolved. CDR3 loop: CAISVLGGGYTF. The nucleotides are TGTGCCATCAGTGTTCTAGGAGGAGGCTACACCTTC.